This passage covers 3 T cell receptor beta chains from one sample sequenced in a study of blood T cell repertoires in COVID-19. Clones were read by immunoSEQ multiplex PCR, and TCRdb kept only the in-frame ones, dropping some. The sample yields roughly 170,000 clones, about nine tenths seen once. What was sequenced was peripheral blood. The origin of the receptors is a man aged 60 to 75 with acute or convalescent COVID-19.

The rearrangement links TRBV5-1 to TRBJ2-6, with D possibly being TRBD1 (5 bases). Germline V CDR1 and CDR2: SGHRS, YFSETQ. The V end was cut by 5 bases, the J end by 2 bases, with 14 bases between. The CDR3 sequence is 16 residues long. The CDR3 DNA reads TGCGCCAGCAGACTCGGCACAGGAACTGGGGCCAACGTCCTGACTTTC. Protein sequence: CASRLGTGTGANVLTF.

This chain connects TRBV2 to TRBJ1-2; 7 nucleotides align to TRBD1. This CDR3 is 14 amino acids long. Germline assignment: CDR1 SNHLY and CDR2 FYNNEI. J lost 6 bases, V lost 7 bases, and 11 bases had no gene match. CDR3 in amino acids: CASIDRALGHGYTF. CDR3 nucleotides: TGTGCCAGCATTGACAGGGCCCTAGGCCATGGCTACACCTTC.

The chain combines TRBV25-1 with TRBJ2-1; D is possibly TRBD2 (6 bases). This CDR3 spans 14 amino acids. Trimming pared 6 bases from V and 6 bases from J, leaving 15 bases between. Germline V lookup: CDR1 MGHDK, CDR2 SYGVNS. In DNA form, the CDR3 reads TGTGCCAGCAGCGCCGGTGGGGGACTCAATGAGCAGTTCTTC. This encodes CASSAGGGLNEQFF. The full variable domain, completed using reference TRBV25-1 and TRBJ2-1, is EADIYQTPRYLVIGTGKKITLECSQTMGHDKMYWYQQDPGMELHLIHYSYGVNSTEKGDLSSESTVSRIRTEHFPLTLESARPSHTSQYLCASSAGGGLNEQFFGPGTRLTVL.